The 2 T cell receptor beta chains reported below all come from one sample, sequenced in a study of OX40 agonist ivuxolimab in advanced cancers. Generated by immunoSEQ multiplex PCR, the TCRdb table keeps only in-frame clones and is missing some. The sample has 20,000 to 25,000 clones; about 80% are singletons. Sequenced material: CD4+ or CD8+ T cells sorted from blood, taken in a trial of the OX40 agonist ivuxolimab. These receptors were taken from an adult with an advanced solid tumor such as melanoma, head and neck, liver or kidney cancer.

CDR3 amino acids: CASSLLPRVSEQYF. The CDR3 nucleotides are TGTGCCAGCAGCTTGCTGCCGAGGGTCTCCGAGCAGTACTTC. This chain joins TRBV11-2 and TRBJ2-7, with a weak D call TRBD2 (5 bases). CDR3 length equals 14 residues. Trimming cost V 3 bases and J 6 bases, with 15 bases left between them. Germline V lookup: CDR1 SGHAT, CDR2 FQNNGV.

Here the CDR3 reads CASSYGTGALRHGYTF. CDR3 coding DNA: TGTGCCAGCAGCTACGGGACAGGGGCTCTTCGCCATGGCTACACCTTC. This chain uses TRBV11-2 with TRBJ1-2; 10 bases map to TRBD1. Germline V CDR1 and CDR2: SGHAT, FQNNGV. This CDR3 is built from 16 residues. The V segment lost 4 bases and the J segment 6 bases; nucleotides outside the gene matches: 11.